This T cell receptor (beta chain) was retrieved from a study of identical twins. This clonotype was picked up a small number of times. Template switching (which added a universal primer site) was used, and cDNA carried unique molecular identifiers. TCRdb itself ran the 5' RACE reads through MiXCR, one entry per CDR3 protein. The sample shows more than 1.5 million distinct CDR3 sequences, more than 30% of them seen only once. Germline CDR1 reads MDHEN; CDR2 reads SYDVKM. V lost 6 bases and J lost 4, with 9 bases in between. The CDR3 runs to 12 residues. Sequencing input: cord blood. V and J are TRBV28 and TRBJ1-2; D is ambiguous. This TCR derives from a newborn girl in good health. The CDR3 region is CASRLHAYGYTF. The CDR3 DNA is TGTGCCAGCAGGTTACACGCCTATGGCTACACCTTC.